The 25 T cell receptor beta chains given below trace back to one sample, sequenced in a study of read filtering for tumor transcriptome and immune sequencing. The library was built from about 400 ng RNA with molecular barcoded adaptors for alpha/delta and beta/gamma chains. TCRdb reprocessed the reads with MiXCR, giving one entry per CDR3 protein. Of tens of thousands of distinct CDR3 sequences in the sample, approximately 13% are singletons; the top ten hold 45%. The sequenced sample consisted of a population of CD138-negative cells sorted from bone marrow. These receptors originate from a donor at least 40 years old with multiple myeloma.

V usage is TRBV20-1 and J usage is TRBJ2-1, with 8 bases identical to TRBD2. CDR3 length: 15 amino acids. The J segment lost 2 bases and the V segment lost 0 bases, leaving 3 bases of the junction unmatched. Germline V lookup: CDR1 DFQATT, CDR2 SNEGSKA (reference sequence). CDR3 sequence: CSARDSGGAYNEQFF. CDR3 nucleotides: TGCAGTGCTAGAGATTCGGGGGGGGCCTACAATGAGCAGTTCTTC.

The sample holds a few counts of this clonotype. J is TRBJ1-1 and V is TRBV7-3; possible D gene TRBD1, 5 bases. The CDR3 extends over 13 amino acids. V gave up 3 bases and J gave up 4 bases, with 9 bases separating them. Germline CDR1 reads SGHTA; CDR2 reads FQGTGA. The chain's CDR3 is CASSFSGSTEAFF. In nucleotides, the CDR3 is TGTGCCAGCAGCTTTTCAGGGTCCACTGAAGCTTTCTTT. Together with reference TRBV7-3 and TRBJ1-1, the CDR3 gives the full variable domain: GAGVSQTPSNKVTEKGKYVELRCDPISGHTALYWYRQSLGQGPEFLIYFQGTGAADDSGLPNDRFFAVRPEGSVSTLKIQRTERGDSAVYLCASSFSGSTEAFFGQGTRLTVV.

This clonotype has at least ten counts. The chain combines TRBV29-1 with TRBJ1-1; 8 bases are shared with TRBD1. Germline V gene sequence: CDR1 SQVTM, CDR2 ANQGSEA. CDR3 length: 13 residues. Trimming took 6 bases from V and 0 from J; bases not matched to a gene: 3. The CDR3: CSVATGVNTEAFF. The CDR3 coding sequence is TGCAGCGTCGCGACAGGGGTGAACACTGAAGCTTTCTTT. The full variable domain, with the rest looked up from reference TRBV29-1 and TRBJ1-1, is SAVISQKPSRDICQRGTSLTIQCQVDSQVTMMFWYRQQPGQSLTLIATANQGSEATYESGFVIDKFPISRPNLTFSTLTVSNMSPEDSSIYLCSVATGVNTEAFFGQGTRLTVV.

This chain joins TRBV4-2 and TRBJ2-1; 10 bases fit TRBD1. The V gene end was trimmed by 2 bases and the J gene end by 3 bases; junction bases not matched to a gene: 4. Germline CDR1 reads LGHNA; CDR2 reads YNFKEQ. The CDR3 extends over 16 amino acids. In DNA, the CDR3 is TGTGCCAGCAGCCAACACCGGGACAGGGGCTACAATGAGCAGTTCTTC. Amino acids: CASSQHRDRGYNEQFF.

This clonotype was seen repeatedly, ten times or more. The rearrangement joins TRBV7-2 to TRBJ1-1; D perhaps matches TRBD1 (6 bases). The germline V gene has CDR1 SGHTA and CDR2 FQGNSA. CDR3 length: 14 amino acids. The V end was cut by 5 bases, the J end by 4 bases, with 14 bases between. CDR3 protein: CASSQTGLSTEAFF. The CDR3 bases are TGTGCCAGCAGCCAAACAGGGTTGAGCACTGAAGCTTTCTTT.

This chain uses TRBV28 with TRBJ2-1, with 10 bases that match TRBD1. The CDR3 runs to 14 residues. V shed 7 bases and J 7 bases; nucleotides not matched to a gene: 7. Germline V gives CDR1 MDHEN, CDR2 SYDVKM. Here the CDR3 reads CASMRGQGVNEQFF. CDR3 coding DNA: TGTGCCAGCATGCGAGGACAGGGGGTTAATGAGCAGTTCTTC.

This clonotype was recorded many times. The chain combines TRBV29-1 with TRBJ2-2; D unclear. V lost 0 bases, J lost 4 bases, and 9 bases lay in between. This CDR3 is built from 14 residues. Germline V gives CDR1 SQVTM, CDR2 ANQGSEA. The CDR3 loop reads CSVEDRVGTGELFF. The CDR3 nucleotides are TGCAGCGTTGAAGATCGGGTGGGCACCGGGGAGCTGTTTTTT.

Ten or more counts support this clonotype. The rearrangement uses TRBV7-6 and TRBJ2-7; 7 bases match TRBD2. The germline gives CDR1 SGHVS, CDR2 FNYEAQ. The CDR3 totals 14 residues. Trimming cost V 4 bases and J 2 bases; bases outside gene matches: 5. In DNA, the CDR3 is TGTGCCAGCAGCTCCGGGACTAACACCTACGAGCAGTACTTC. The encoded protein is CASSSGTNTYEQYF.

This clonotype was detected many times. The V call is TRBV12-3 or TRBV12-4, the J call TRBJ2-1; 9 bases agree with TRBD1. The V gene end was trimmed by 7 bases and the J gene end by 8 bases; junction bases not matched to a gene: 9. This CDR3 has 14 amino acids. The CDR3 sequence: CASTSRGQGHEQFF. The CDR3, as DNA: TGTGCCAGCACTAGCCGAGGACAGGGGCATGAGCAGTTCTTC.

Of note for this clonotype: A much larger clone differs from this one at a single base, so this may be a read error. The chain joins TRBV7-3 to TRBJ2-2, with a tentative D call TRBD2 (6 bases). The CDR3 extends over 17 amino acids. Germline CDR1 reads SGHTA; CDR2 reads FQGTGA. Trimming shortened V by 5 bases and J by 4 bases, and 20 bases separated the two germline ends. CDR3 DNA sequence: TGTGCCAGCAGCAGACTAGGGGCGCGGGCGAGCACCGGGGAGCTGTTTTTT. Translating it yields CASSRLGARASTGELFF.

As regards this clonotype: A read error may be the cause here, since a much bigger clone is one base away. This chain connects TRBV5-1 to TRBJ1-1; TRBD1 matches at 8 bases. Trimming removed 0 bases from V and 5 bases from J; junction bases left unmatched: 12. The CDR3 length is 17 residues. Looked up from germline, CDR1 is SGHRS and CDR2 is YFSETQ. The CDR3 DNA is TGCGCCAGCAGCTTGGAGGGGGCAGGGGGCAAGGGGACTGAAGCTTTCTTT. Protein product: CASSLEGAGGKGTEAFF.

This clonotype was recorded at least ten times. The J gene is TRBJ1-2, the V gene TRBV29-1; unclear D gene. This CDR3 is built from 12 residues. With 1 base removed from V and 7 bases from J, the gap between germline ends came to 10 bases. Per germline, CDR1 SQVTM and CDR2 ANQGSEA. The CDR3 protein is CSVEGQAVGYTF. In DNA, the CDR3 is TGCAGCGTTGAAGGCCAGGCCGTTGGCTACACCTTC.

On this clonotype: One base separates it from a far larger clone, so it is likely a read error. CDR3 coding DNA: TGCGCCAGCAGCCAAGAAATGACAGGGGGCCCCTACGAGCAGTACTTC. It yields the protein CASSQEMTGGPYEQYF. This chain links TRBV4-1 with TRBJ2-1; TRBD1 agrees at 10 bases. The DNA end is more similar to TRBJ2-7, so the J call may be wrong. From germline, CDR1 is MGHRA and CDR2 YSYEKL. The CDR3 consists of 16 residues.

This clonotype has a count of ten or more. In nucleotides, the CDR3 is TGCGCCAGCAGCTTGGCAGCTAGCGGGATAGTCCATGAGCAGTTCTTC. Amino acid sequence: CASSLAASGIVHEQFF. The V and J genes are TRBV5-1 and TRBJ2-1; 9 positions agree with TRBD2. This CDR3 has 16 amino acids. CDR1 is SGHRS and CDR2 is YFSETQ in the germline V gene. V was pared by 0 bases and J by 8 bases, with 9 bases of the junction left unmatched.

This clonotype was counted a few times. In nucleotides, the CDR3 is TGTGCCTGGAGTCGTTCTTTGGGAGGAACCAAAGAGACCCAGTACTTC. Translating it yields CAWSRSLGGTKETQYF. This chain connects TRBV30 to TRBJ2-5; TRBD2 might be the D (6 bases). The germline V gene encodes CDR1 GTSNPN and CDR2 SVGIG (reference sequence). The CDR3 is 16 residues long. V gave up 2 bases and J gave up 3 bases, with 19 bases separating them.

The chain employs TRBV5-1 and TRBJ2-7, with D possibly being TRBD2 (5 bases). The V end lost 4 bases, the J end lost 2 bases, and 13 bases lay between the germline ends. The CDR3 is made up of 14 amino acids. The germline V gene has CDR1 SGHRS and CDR2 YFSETQ. CDR3 protein: CASSPWLAPYEQYF. In DNA form, the CDR3 reads TGCGCCAGCAGCCCTTGGCTAGCCCCCTACGAGCAGTACTTC. Full variable domain (missing parts from reference TRBV5-1 and TRBJ2-7): KAGVTQTPRYLIKTRGQQVTLSCSPISGHRSVSWYQQTPGQGLQFLFEYFSETQRNKGNFPGRFSGRQFSNSRSEMNVSTLELGDSALYLCASSPWLAPYEQYFGPGTRLTVT.

This clonotype came up many times. The genes are TRBV11-3 and TRBJ2-5; unclear D gene. Trimming removed 0 bases at V and 4 bases at J, with 12 bases between. This CDR3 region has 15 residues. In germline, CDR1 is SGHNT, CDR2 YENEEA. The CDR3 is CASSLDARLGETQYF. The CDR3 DNA reads as TGTGCCAGCAGCTTAGATGCCAGGTTGGGAGAGACCCAGTACTTC. Based on the CDR3 plus reference TRBV11-3 and TRBJ2-5, the full variable domain is EAGVVQSPRYKIIEKKQPVAFWCNPISGHNTLYWYLQNLGQGPELLIRYENEEAVDDSQLPKDRFSAERLKGVDSTLKIQPAELGDSAVYLCASSLDARLGETQYFGPGTRLLVL.

This clonotype was seen at least ten times. The chain carries TRBV20-1 and TRBJ2-2; weak D call: TRBD2 (6 bases). Germline-derived CDR1 and CDR2 are DFQATT and SNEGSKA (reference sequence). The CDR3 extends over 14 amino acids. The CDR3 here is CSGLRGSNTGELFF. The DNA for the CDR3 is TGCTCGGGACTTCGGGGATCGAACACCGGGGAGCTGTTTTTT.

This clonotype was observed many times. This chain uses TRBV4-1 with TRBJ2-7; TRBD1 or TRBD2 may be the D gene (5 bases each). V shed 3 bases and J shed 5 bases, with 5 bases lying between them. The CDR3 runs 11 residues. Germline CDR1 reads MGHRA; CDR2 reads YSYEKL. DNA for the CDR3: TGCGCCAGCAGCCAGGGGGACGAGCAGTACTTC. The encoded protein is CASSQGDEQYF.

This clonotype was recorded at least ten times. CDR3 in amino acids: CASSSTGASYGYTF. CDR3 in DNA: TGTGCCAGCAGCTCTACAGGGGCTAGCTATGGCTACACCTTC. The chain is built from TRBV5-4 and TRBJ1-2; 7 bases line up with TRBD1. Germline assignment: CDR1 SGHNT and CDR2 YYREEE (reference sequence). The CDR3 is made up of 14 amino acids. With V trimmed by 3 bases and J by 4 bases, 6 bases remained unmatched. Full variable domain (remainder filled in from reference TRBV5-4 and TRBJ1-2): ETGVTQSPTHLIKTRGQQVTLRCSSQSGHNTVSWYQQALGQGPQFIFQYYREEENGRGNFPPRFSGLQFPNYSSELNVNALELDDSALYLCASSSTGASYGYTFGSGTRLTVV.

This clonotype was observed many times. The CDR3 DNA follows: TGCAGCGTTAATCCCCCCCTCCGGGGCACAGATACGCAGTATTTT. Its translation: CSVNPPLRGTDTQYF. V is TRBV29-1 and J is TRBJ2-3; no clear D. The germline gives CDR1 SQVTM, CDR2 ANQGSEA. The CDR3 is made up of 15 amino acids. Trimming took 5 bases from V and 1 from J, leaving 16 bases between them.

To note about this clonotype: This clone may be a read error of a much larger clone one base away. This rearrangement joins TRBV7-3 to TRBJ2-2, with D possibly TRBD2 on 6 matching bases. Looked up from germline, CDR1 is SGHTA and CDR2 is FQGTGA. CDR3 length equals 14 residues. CDR3 sequence reads: CASSLIGDTGGLFF. Written as DNA, the CDR3 is TGTGCCAGCAGCTTAATAGGGGATACCGGGGGGCTGTTTTTT.

There are many counts of this clonotype. The CDR3 here is CASSPYSGPTYEQYF. In DNA, the CDR3 is TGTGCCAGCAGCCCCTATAGCGGACCTACCTACGAGCAGTACTTC. V and J are TRBV7-2 and TRBJ2-7; D is possibly TRBD2 (6 bases). CDR1 is SGHTA and CDR2 is FQGNSA in the germline V gene. Trimming removed 5 bases from V and 2 bases from J, with 16 bases in between. The CDR3 runs to 15 residues.

CDR3 amino acids: CASTAPGQSYNEQFF. For the CDR3, the DNA is TGTGCCAGCACCGCGCCGGGACAGTCATACAATGAGCAGTTCTTC. This chain joins TRBV7-9 and TRBJ2-1, with TRBD1 matching over 7 bases. Germline assignment: CDR1 SEHNR and CDR2 FQNEAQ (reference sequence). The CDR3 is 15 residues long. Germline trimming cut 7 bases from V and 4 bases from J; bases unmatched to any gene: 10.

In regard to this clonotype: One junction end disagrees with the germline gene, perhaps due to a read error. This chain connects TRBV11-3 to TRBJ2-2, with D unresolved. This CDR3 comprises 12 residues. Germline V gives CDR1 SGHNT, CDR2 YENEEA. In DNA, the CDR3 is TGTGCCAACAGCTTCTACACCGGGGAGCTGTTTTTT. Translation gives CANSFYTGELFF.